One sample yielded the 20 T cell receptor beta chains listed below, sequenced in a study of long-term antiretroviral therapy in people with HIV. The assay used was immunoSEQ (version v3.0), run at survey level. Using immunoSEQ multiplex PCR, the repertoire was profiled, and TCRdb retains in-frame clones only, with some absent. Here the sample spans 15,000 or so clones, roughly 90% being singletons. This specimen was unsorted PBMCs, taken 2.1 years after starting antiretroviral therapy. The source of these receptors is a woman aged 40 to 55 with HIV.

This chain joins TRBV13 and TRBJ2-4; 8 nucleotides match TRBD1. Per the germline V gene, CDR1 is PRHDT and CDR2 is FYEKMQ (reference sequence). CDR3 length: 14 amino acids. V was pared by 5 bases and J by 4 bases, with 4 bases of the junction left unmatched. CDR3 in amino acids: CASSLGQGKNIQYF. Here the CDR3 DNA reads TGTGCCAGCAGCCTCGGACAGGGAAAAAACATTCAGTACTTC.

The gene calls are TRBV19 and TRBJ1-5; D might be TRBD1 (5 bases). The CDR3 runs 14 residues. V was clipped by 7 bases and J by 3 bases, with 13 bases between them. Looked up from germline, CDR1 is LNHDA and CDR2 is SQIVND (reference sequence). The chain's CDR3 is CASTKGTFNQPQHF. In nucleotides, the CDR3 is TGTGCCAGTACAAAGGGGACTTTCAATCAGCCCCAGCATTTT.

The rearrangement links TRBV4-3 to TRBJ1-1; D ambiguous. The germline gives CDR1 LGHNA, CDR2 YSLEER. The CDR3 extends over 18 amino acids. The V and J ends lost 0 bases and 4 bases respectively, with 21 bases between them. CDR3 DNA: TGCGCCAGCAGCCAAGATTTAGAACAAAACATCCCGAGCACTGAAGCTTTCTTT. It codes for CASSQDLEQNIPSTEAFF.

The chain is built from TRBV5-1 and TRBJ1-2; D is perhaps TRBD1 (5 bases). The V gene's germline CDR1 is SGHRS and CDR2 YFSETQ. V shed 0 bases and J shed 7 bases, with 16 bases lying between them. CDR3 size: 15 residues. CDR3 sequence: CASSLEGREEGGYTF. The CDR3, as DNA: TGCGCCAGCAGCTTGGAAGGCAGGGAGGAGGGTGGCTACACCTTC.

The rearrangement uses TRBV6-4 and TRBJ2-1, with TRBD2 matching 9 bases. The CDR3 is made up of 16 amino acids. CDR1 and CDR2 from the germline V gene are MRHNA and SNTAGT. Trimming took 0 bases from V and 3 from J; bases not matched to a gene: 3. The CDR3 is CASSDSVAGDYNEQFF. For the CDR3, the DNA is TGTGCCAGCAGTGACTCAGTAGCGGGAGACTACAATGAGCAGTTCTTC.

The chain combines TRBV27 with TRBJ2-2; no clear D. V dropped 0 bases and J dropped 6 bases, with 8 bases sitting between them. This CDR3 region has 14 residues. CDR1 and CDR2 (germline): MNHEY, SMNVEV (reference sequence). DNA of the CDR3: TGTGCCAGCAGTTTATCCCCCGAGCCCGGGGAGCTGTTTTTT. Its translation: CASSLSPEPGELFF.

The rearrangement uses TRBV7-9 and TRBJ1-6; D call uncertain. Germline values: CDR1 SEHNR, CDR2 FQNEAQ (reference sequence). V dropped 0 bases and J dropped 6 bases, with 15 bases sitting between them. This CDR3 is built from 17 residues. The CDR3 sequence: CASSLAAGSSSNSPLHF. CDR3 sequence (DNA): TGTGCCAGCAGCTTAGCCGCAGGTAGCAGTTCTAATTCACCCCTCCACTTT.

This rearrangement joins TRBV5-1 to TRBJ2-1; 9 nucleotides line up with TRBD1. With V trimmed by 7 bases and J by 7 bases, 9 bases remained unmatched. Germline V gene sequence: CDR1 SGHRS, CDR2 YFSETQ. The CDR3 length is 14 residues. The CDR3 bases are TGCGCCAGCTCCCGAGGGACAGGGAGTAATGAGCAGTTCTTC. It translates to CASSRGTGSNEQFF.

This chain connects TRBV4-3 to TRBJ2-3, with D possibly being TRBD2 (5 bases). Germline V gives CDR1 LGHNA, CDR2 YSLEER. V was shortened by 0 bases and J by 6 bases, with 16 bases between the two germline ends. This CDR3 has 16 residues. CDR3 bases: TGCGCCAGCAGCCAAGATGGGGAGCGAGGATGGGATACGCAGTATTTT. It yields the protein CASSQDGERGWDTQYF.

The chain couples TRBV5-6 to TRBJ1-5; D not certain. Germline loops: CDR1 SGHDT, CDR2 YYEEEE. The CDR3 has 15 residues. V lost 2 bases to trimming and J lost 4 bases, with 13 bases between them. The CDR3 region is CASSFGGHHNQPQHF. In DNA form, the CDR3 reads TGTGCCAGCAGCTTCGGCGGTCACCATAATCAGCCCCAGCATTTT.

The table lists this clone with a few counts. The genes are TRBV7-2 and TRBJ1-4, with 7 bases fitting TRBD1. Looked up from germline, CDR1 is SGHTA and CDR2 is FQGNSA. J was trimmed by 1 base and V by 5 bases; bases with no gene match: 10. This CDR3 comprises 17 residues. DNA for the CDR3: TGTGCCAGCAGCCGCGACAGGGAACGGGGAACTAATGAAAAACTGTTTTTT. As protein: CASSRDRERGTNEKLFF.

This rearrangement joins TRBV30 to TRBJ1-6, with no clear D. This CDR3 region has 15 residues. Germline loops: CDR1 GTSNPN, CDR2 SVGIG (reference sequence). Trimming stripped 1 base from V and 0 bases from J, with 7 bases between. CDR3 sequence (DNA): TGTGCCTGGAGTGGGCGGAGCTCCTATAATTCACCCCTCCACTTT. The encoded protein is CAWSGRSSYNSPLHF.

The gene calls are TRBV9 and TRBJ1-6; the D gene is possibly TRBD1 (5 bases). Germline loops: CDR1 SGDLS, CDR2 YYNGEE. Trimming removed 5 bases from V and 0 bases from J, with 12 bases in between. The CDR3 loop spans 16 amino acids. The CDR3 region is CASSHGGASYNSPLHF. The CDR3 DNA sequence: TGTGCCAGCAGTCACGGCGGGGCCTCCTATAATTCACCCCTCCACTTT.

V is TRBV5-1 and J is TRBJ2-5; 7 bases are shared with TRBD2. CDR1 is SGHRS and CDR2 is YFSETQ in the germline V gene. This CDR3 contains 12 residues. With V trimmed by 7 bases and J by 2 bases, 2 bases remained unmatched. This CDR3 reads CASRGDQETQYF. Here the CDR3 DNA reads TGCGCCAGCCGGGGGGATCAAGAGACCCAGTACTTC.

Only a few counts were recorded for this clone. V and J are TRBV10-1 and TRBJ2-1; D is unclear. Germline loops: CDR1 WNHNN, CDR2 SYGVQD (reference sequence). V lost 3 bases to trimming and J lost 5 bases, with 8 bases between them. This CDR3 is built from 13 residues. The CDR3 DNA follows: TGCGCCAGCAGTGAACTCGCAGACAATGAGCAGTTCTTC. This sequence encodes CASSELADNEQFF.

This sequence joins TRBV30 and TRBJ1-6; D not certain. The CDR3 runs 16 residues. The germline V gene encodes CDR1 GTSNPN and CDR2 SVGIG (reference sequence). Trimming stripped 1 base from V and 0 bases from J, with 10 bases between. CDR3 in DNA: TGTGCCTGGAGTGAAGGTTTCTTCTCCTATAATTCACCCCTCCACTTT. Translating gives CAWSEGFFSYNSPLHF.

This chain uses TRBV4-3 with TRBJ1-4; 8 nucleotides align to TRBD1. Germline V gives CDR1 LGHNA, CDR2 YSLEER. With 0 bases clipped from V and 0 bases from J, the junction kept 3 bases outside the gene matches. The CDR3 is 17 residues long. The CDR3 nucleotides are TGCGCCAGCAGCCAAGACCCGGGACAGGCAACTAATGAAAAACTGTTTTTT. It is translated as CASSQDPGQATNEKLFF.

The chain links TRBV2 to TRBJ2-4, with 7 bases identical to TRBD1. In germline, CDR1 is SNHLY, CDR2 FYNNEI. The length of the CDR3 is 16 residues. The V segment lost 6 bases and the J segment 2 bases; nucleotides outside the gene matches: 10. This CDR3 is CASRYIAGGSKNIQYF. CDR3 nucleotide sequence: TGTGCCAGCAGGTACATTGCAGGGGGTTCCAAAAACATTCAGTACTTC.

The V and J genes are TRBV4-1 and TRBJ2-7; 12 nucleotides line up with TRBD1. Trimming took 1 base from V and 6 from J; bases not matched to a gene: 10. The CDR3 is 17 amino acids. The germline V gene has CDR1 MGHRA and CDR2 YSYEKL. CDR3 coding DNA: TGCGCCAGCAGCCAAGGAAGGGACAGGGGGCGCAGAACCGAGCAGTACTTC. This gives the protein CASSQGRDRGRRTEQYF.

The genes are TRBV5-1 and TRBJ2-5, with D tentatively TRBD2 (6 bases). This CDR3 has 17 residues. Germline V gene data show CDR1 as SGHRS and CDR2 as YFSETQ. V was clipped by 1 base and J by 5 bases, with 21 bases between them. The CDR3 loop reads CASSLRGTSLGLETQYF. DNA for the CDR3: TGCGCCAGCAGCTTGCGAGGAACTAGCCTGGGGTTGGAGACCCAGTACTTC.